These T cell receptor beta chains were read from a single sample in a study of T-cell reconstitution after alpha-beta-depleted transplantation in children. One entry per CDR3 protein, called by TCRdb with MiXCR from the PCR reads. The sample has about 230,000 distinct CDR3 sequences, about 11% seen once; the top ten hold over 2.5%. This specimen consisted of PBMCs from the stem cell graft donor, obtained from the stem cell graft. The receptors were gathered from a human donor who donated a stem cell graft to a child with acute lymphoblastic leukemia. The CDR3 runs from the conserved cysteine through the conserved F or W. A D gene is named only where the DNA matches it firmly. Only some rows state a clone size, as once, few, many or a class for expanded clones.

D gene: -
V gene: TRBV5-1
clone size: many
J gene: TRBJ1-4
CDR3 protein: CASSLGRDFLGKLFF
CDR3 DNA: TGCGCCAGCAGCTTGGGTAGGGATTTTCTCGGGAAACTGTTTTTT

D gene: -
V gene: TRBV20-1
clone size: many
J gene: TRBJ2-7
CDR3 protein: CSARAASYEQYF
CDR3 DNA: TGCAGTGCCCGGGCGGCGTCCTACGAGCAGTACTTC

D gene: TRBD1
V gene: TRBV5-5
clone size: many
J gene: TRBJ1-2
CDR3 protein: CASSLFPGQAFNYGYTF
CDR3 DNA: TGTGCCAGCAGCTTATTTCCCGGACAGGCCTTTAACTATGGCTACACCTTC

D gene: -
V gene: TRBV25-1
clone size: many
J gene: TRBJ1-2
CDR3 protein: CASSDIVVSNYGYTF
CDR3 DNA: TGTGCCAGCAGTGATATCGTCGTATCTAACTATGGCTACACCTTC

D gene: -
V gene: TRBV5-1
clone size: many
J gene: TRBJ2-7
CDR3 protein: CASSSGQRNYEQYF
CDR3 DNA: TGCGCCAGCAGCTCCGGACAGCGGAATTACGAGCAGTACTTC

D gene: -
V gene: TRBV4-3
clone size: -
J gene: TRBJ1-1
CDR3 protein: CASSQEDSLYTEAFF
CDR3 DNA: TGCGCCAGCAGCCAAGAGGACAGTTTATACACTGAAGCTTTCTTT

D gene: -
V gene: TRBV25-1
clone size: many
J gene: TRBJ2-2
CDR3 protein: CASRGWGGVGELFF
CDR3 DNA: TGTGCCAGCAGGGGGTGGGGAGGCGTGGGGGAGCTGTTTTTT

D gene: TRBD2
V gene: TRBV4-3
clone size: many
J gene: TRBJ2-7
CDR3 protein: CASSQELADSYEQYF
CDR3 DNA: TGCGCCAGCAGCCAAGAGCTAGCGGACTCCTACGAGCAGTACTTC

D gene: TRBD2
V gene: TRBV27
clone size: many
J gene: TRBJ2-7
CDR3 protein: CASSPKAGSWYEQYF
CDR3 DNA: TGTGCCAGCAGCCCGAAAGCGGGAAGCTGGTACGAGCAGTACTTC

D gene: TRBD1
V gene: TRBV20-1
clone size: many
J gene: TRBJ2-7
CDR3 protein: CSARERGLWNEQYF
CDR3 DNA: TGCAGTGCTAGAGAGAGGGGGCTTTGGAACGAGCAGTACTTC

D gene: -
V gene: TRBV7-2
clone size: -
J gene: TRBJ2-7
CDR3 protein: CASSLGALLTYEQYF
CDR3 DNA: TGTGCCAGCAGCTTGGGGGCGCTGCTTACCTACGAGCAGTACTTC

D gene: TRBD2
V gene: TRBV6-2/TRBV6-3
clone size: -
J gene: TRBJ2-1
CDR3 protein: CASSYLGLAGRLPLKDNEQFF
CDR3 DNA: TGTGCCAGCAGTTACCTGGGACTAGCGGGACGTCTCCCTCTGAAAGACAATGAGCAGTTCTTC

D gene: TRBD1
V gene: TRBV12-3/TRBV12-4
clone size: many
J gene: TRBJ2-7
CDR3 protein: CASSLILGQAYEQYF
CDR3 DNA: TGTGCCAGCAGTCTAATCCTCGGACAGGCCTACGAGCAGTACTTC

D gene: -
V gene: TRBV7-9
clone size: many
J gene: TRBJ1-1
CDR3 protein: CASTIMGAEAFF
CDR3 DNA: TGTGCCAGCACCATAATGGGGGCAGAAGCTTTCTTT

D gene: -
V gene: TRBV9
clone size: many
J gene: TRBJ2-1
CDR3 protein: CASSDTTYNEQFF
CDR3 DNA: TGTGCCAGCAGCGACACTACGTACAATGAGCAGTTCTTC

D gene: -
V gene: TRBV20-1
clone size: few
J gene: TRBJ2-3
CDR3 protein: CSSTPGGRDTQYF
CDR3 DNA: TGCAGTTCCACCCCTGGGGGGAGAGATACGCAGTATTTT

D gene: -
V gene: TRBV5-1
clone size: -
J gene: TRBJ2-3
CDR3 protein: CASSLTRTTDTQYF
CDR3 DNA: TGCGCCAGCAGTCTAACTCGAACTACAGATACGCAGTATTTT

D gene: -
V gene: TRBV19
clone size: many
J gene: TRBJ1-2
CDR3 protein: CASSMGRTPYGYTF
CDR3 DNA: TGTGCCAGTAGTATGGGCAGGACCCCCTATGGCTACACCTTC

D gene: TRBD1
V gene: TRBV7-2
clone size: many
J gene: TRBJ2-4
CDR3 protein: CASSYRDRVKNIQYF
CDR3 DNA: TGTGCCAGCAGCTACCGGGACAGGGTAAAAAACATTCAGTACTTC

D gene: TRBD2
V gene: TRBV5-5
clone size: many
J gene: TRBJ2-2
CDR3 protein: CASSWRESSTGELFF
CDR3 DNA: TGTGCCAGCAGCTGGCGGGAGTCGAGCACCGGGGAGCTGTTTTTT

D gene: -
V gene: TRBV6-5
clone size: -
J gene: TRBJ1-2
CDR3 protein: CASSYVGFGSRFRDYGYTF
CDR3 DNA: TGTGCCAGCAGTTACGTCGGGTTCGGCAGCCGATTTAGAGACTATGGCTACACCTTC

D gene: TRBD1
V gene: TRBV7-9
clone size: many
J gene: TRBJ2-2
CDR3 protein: CASSLQKGGPGELFF
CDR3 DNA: TGTGCCAGCAGCTTACAAAAAGGGGGCCCCGGGGAGCTGTTTTTT

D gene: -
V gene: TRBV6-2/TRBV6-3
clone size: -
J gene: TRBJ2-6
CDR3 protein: CASRFVGANVLTF
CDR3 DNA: TGTGCCAGCAGATTCGTAGGGGCCAACGTCCTGACTTTC

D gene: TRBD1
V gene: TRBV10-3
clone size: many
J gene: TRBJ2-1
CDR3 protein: CAISPGQGRNEQFF
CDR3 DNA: TGTGCCATCAGCCCAGGACAGGGCCGAAATGAGCAGTTCTTC

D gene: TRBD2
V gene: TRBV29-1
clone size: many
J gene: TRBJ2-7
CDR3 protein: CSVDGTSGRGLYEQYF
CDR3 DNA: TGCAGCGTTGATGGGACTAGCGGGAGGGGACTCTACGAGCAGTACTTC

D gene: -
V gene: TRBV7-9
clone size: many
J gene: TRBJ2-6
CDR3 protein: CASSLAYGSSSSGANVLTF
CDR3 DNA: TGTGCCAGCAGCTTAGCGTATGGGAGTTCCAGCTCTGGGGCCAACGTCCTGACTTTC

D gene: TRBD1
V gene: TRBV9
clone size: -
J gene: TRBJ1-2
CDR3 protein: CASSREGQGSYGFTF
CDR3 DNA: TGTGCCAGCAGCCGGGAGGGACAGGGGAGCTATGGCTTCACCTTC

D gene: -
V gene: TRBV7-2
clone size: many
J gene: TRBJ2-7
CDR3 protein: CASSLDLVPRYEQYF
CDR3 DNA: TGTGCCAGCAGCTTAGATCTGGTCCCCCGCTACGAGCAGTACTTC

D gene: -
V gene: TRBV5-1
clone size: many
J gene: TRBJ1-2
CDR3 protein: CASSLGQPTDGYTF
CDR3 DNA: TGCGCCAGCAGCTTGGGACAACCGACGGATGGCTACACCTTC

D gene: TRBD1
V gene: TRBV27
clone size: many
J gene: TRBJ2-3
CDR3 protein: CASSPARGRHTDTQYF
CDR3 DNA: TGTGCCAGCAGTCCAGCAAGGGGGCGTCACACAGATACGCAGTATTTT

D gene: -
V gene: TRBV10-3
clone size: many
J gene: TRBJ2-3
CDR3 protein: CATTNGQGGTDTQYF
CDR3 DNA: TGTGCCACGACGAACGGACAGGGAGGGACAGATACGCAGTATTTT

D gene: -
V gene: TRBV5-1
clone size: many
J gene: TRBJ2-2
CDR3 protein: CASSPTPGQLGTGELFF
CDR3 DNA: TGCGCCAGCAGCCCGACCCCAGGGCAGCTGGGCACCGGGGAGCTGTTTTTT

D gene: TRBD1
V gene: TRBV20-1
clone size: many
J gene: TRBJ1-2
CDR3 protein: CSASSGQGNYGYTF
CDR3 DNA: TGCAGTGCTAGTTCGGGACAGGGGAACTATGGCTACACCTTC

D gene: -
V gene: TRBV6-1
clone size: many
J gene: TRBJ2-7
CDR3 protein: CASSEAWNEQYF
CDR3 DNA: TGTGCCAGCAGTGAAGCGTGGAACGAGCAGTACTTC

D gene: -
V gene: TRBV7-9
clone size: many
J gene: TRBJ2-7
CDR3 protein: CASSGSGQTYEQYF
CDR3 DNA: TGTGCCAGCAGCGGATCTGGGCAGACCTACGAGCAGTACTTC

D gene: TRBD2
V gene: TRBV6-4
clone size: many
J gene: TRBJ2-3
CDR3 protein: CASSEEAGGPSDTQYF
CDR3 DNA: TGTGCCAGCAGTGAGGAAGCGGGAGGGCCCTCAGATACGCAGTATTTT

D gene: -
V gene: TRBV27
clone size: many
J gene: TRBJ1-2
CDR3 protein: CASSLRGGHNYGYTF
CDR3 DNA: TGTGCCAGCAGTTTGAGGGGAGGGCATAACTATGGCTACACCTTC

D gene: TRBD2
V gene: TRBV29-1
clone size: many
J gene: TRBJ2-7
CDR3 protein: CSVELAGATYEQYF
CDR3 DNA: TGCAGCGTTGAACTAGCGGGGGCCACCTACGAGCAGTACTTC

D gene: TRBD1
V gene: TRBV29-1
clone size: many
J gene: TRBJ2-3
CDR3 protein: CSARTGGRDTQYF
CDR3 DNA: TGCAGCGCTCGGACAGGGGGTAGGGATACGCAGTATTTT

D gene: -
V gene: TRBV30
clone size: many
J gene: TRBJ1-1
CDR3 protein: CAWVGTNTEAFF
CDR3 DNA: TGTGCCTGGGTCGGGACCAACACTGAAGCTTTCTTT

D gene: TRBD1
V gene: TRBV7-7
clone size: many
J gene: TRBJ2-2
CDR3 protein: CASSSGQGHTGELFF
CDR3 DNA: TGTGCCAGCAGCTCGGGACAGGGGCACACCGGGGAGCTGTTTTTT

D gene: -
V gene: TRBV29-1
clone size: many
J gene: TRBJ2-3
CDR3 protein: CSVDGRASGPDTQYF
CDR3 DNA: TGCAGCGTTGATGGTCGGGCCTCAGGACCAGATACGCAGTATTTT

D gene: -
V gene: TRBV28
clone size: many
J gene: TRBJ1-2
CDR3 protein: CASSRQGVRGYTF
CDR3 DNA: TGTGCCAGCAGTCGGCAGGGTGTTAGGGGCTACACCTTC

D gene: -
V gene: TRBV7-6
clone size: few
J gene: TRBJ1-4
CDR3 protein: CASSLAGEGFNEKLFF
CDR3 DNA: TGTGCCAGCAGCTTAGCTGGCGAGGGATTCAATGAAAAACTGTTTTTT

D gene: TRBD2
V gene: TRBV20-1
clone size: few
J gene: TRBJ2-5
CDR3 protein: CSAQIAGGETQYF
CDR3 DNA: TGCAGTGCACAAATCGCGGGGGGGGAGACCCAGTACTTC

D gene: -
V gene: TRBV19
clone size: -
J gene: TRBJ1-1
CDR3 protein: CASRASSTEAFF
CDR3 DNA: TGTGCCAGTAGGGCCAGTTCCACTGAAGCTTTCTTT

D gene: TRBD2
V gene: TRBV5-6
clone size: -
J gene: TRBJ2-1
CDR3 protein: CASRSATGGYYNEQFF
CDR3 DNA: TGTGCCAGCAGAAGCGCGACGGGGGGGTACTACAATGAGCAGTTCTTC

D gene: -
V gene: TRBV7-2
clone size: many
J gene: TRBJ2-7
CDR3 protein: CASNFPTGTNEQYF
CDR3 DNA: TGTGCCAGCAACTTCCCCACGGGGACCAACGAGCAGTACTTC

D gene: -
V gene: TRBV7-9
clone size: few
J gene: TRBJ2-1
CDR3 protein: CASSLGGPNEQFF
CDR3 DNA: TGTGCCAGCAGCTTAGGGGGACCTAATGAGCAGTTCTTC

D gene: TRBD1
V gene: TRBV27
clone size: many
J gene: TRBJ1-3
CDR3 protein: CASSLSMRGPGNTIYF
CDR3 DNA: TGTGCCAGCAGTTTATCGATGAGGGGGCCTGGAAACACCATATATTTT

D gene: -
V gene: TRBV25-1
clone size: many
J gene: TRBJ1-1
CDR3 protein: CASRPDGLNTEAFF
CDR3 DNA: TGTGCCAGCAGACCAGACGGCCTGAACACTGAAGCTTTCTTT

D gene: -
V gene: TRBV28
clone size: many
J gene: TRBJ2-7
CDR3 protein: CASERAYEQYF
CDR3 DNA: TGTGCCAGCGAGCGAGCCTACGAGCAGTACTTC

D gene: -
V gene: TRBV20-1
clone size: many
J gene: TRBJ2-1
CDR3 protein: CSRALAETHEQFF
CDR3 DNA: TGCAGTAGAGCTCTAGCTGAGACCCATGAGCAGTTCTTC

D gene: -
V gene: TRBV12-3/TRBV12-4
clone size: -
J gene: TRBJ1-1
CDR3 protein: CASSLGRVPAKVMNTEAFF
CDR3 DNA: TGTGCCAGCAGTTTAGGTCGGGTCCCCGCTAAAGTAATGAACACTGAAGCTTTCTTT

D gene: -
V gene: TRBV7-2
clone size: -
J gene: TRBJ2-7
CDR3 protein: CASSLGPNEQYF
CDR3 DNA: TGTGCCAGCAGCTTAGGGCCGAACGAGCAGTACTTC

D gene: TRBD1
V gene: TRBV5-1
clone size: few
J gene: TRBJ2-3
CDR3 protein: CASTHMPTGAADTQYF
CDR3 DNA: TGCGCCAGCACCCATATGCCAACAGGGGCCGCCGATACGCAGTATTTT

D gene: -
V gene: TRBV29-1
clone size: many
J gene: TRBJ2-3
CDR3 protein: CSVLPSTDTQYF
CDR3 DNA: TGCAGCGTACTACCGAGCACAGATACGCAGTATTTT

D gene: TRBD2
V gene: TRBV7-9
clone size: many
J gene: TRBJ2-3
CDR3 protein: CASSLTSVTDTQYF
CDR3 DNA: TGTGCCAGCAGCTTAACTAGCGTCACAGATACGCAGTATTTT

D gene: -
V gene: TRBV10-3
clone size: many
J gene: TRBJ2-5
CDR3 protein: CAISESGRAYQETQYF
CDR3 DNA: TGTGCCATCAGTGAGTCGGGCAGGGCGTACCAAGAGACCCAGTACTTC